This T cell receptor beta chain was obtained from a study of beta chain features in type 1 diabetes (dated by TCRdb to the late 2010s). The study in broad terms: Mean age, gender distribution, total cell number and subset yield were not different between patients and healthy donors. A total of 100 million to 140 million sorted cells were examined across all samples, and the number of cells per subset was strongly correlated with RNA yield. The study compared TCRB repertoires of sorted circulating CD4+ T cell subsets between recently diagnosed type 1 diabetes patients and matched healthy donors. Naive and central memory subsets were obtained from all 28 donors, but regulatory and stem cell-like memory subsets were isolated from only 8 patients and 8 healthy donors. General conclusions and limits of the study: Naive, central memory and regulatory TCRB repertoires appeared to be more alike among patients than among healthy donors. PCR may preferentially amplify shorter templates, but because patient and control samples were amplified and corrected together, any resulting skew would affect both groups equally. Because the HLA sub-analyses included only small numbers of individuals, any influence of HLA type on TCRB rearrangement was left unresolved. Because cDNA was sequenced instead of genomic DNA, highly expressing activated cells could be over-represented, though the groups showed no difference in activation or CD3 levels. In all four CD4+ subsets, TCRB CDR3 length was moderately but significantly shorter in type 1 diabetes patients. At VDJ recombination sites, patients with type 1 diabetes made fewer insertions and deleted more nucleotides, a pattern implying thymic rearrangement abnormalities.

From each donor, a single peripheral blood sample of around 120 mL on average was drawn into heparinised tubes. A BD FACSAria II was used to sort naive, central memory, regulatory and stem cell-like memory CD4+ T cells with a panel that included CD45RO, CCR7, CD25, CD127, CD95 and CD27. Every sorted population had a purity above 98%. PBMCs were separated immediately by Lymphoprep density gradient centrifugation and were stained directly, without being cultured. So that batch effects would be minimized, each experiment stained and sorted samples in pairs, pairing one healthy donor with one patient. The entire amount of isolated RNA was reverse transcribed using the High Capacity cDNA Reverse Transcription Kit, so the sequenced TCRB transcripts were expressed ones. Deep immunoSEQ sequencing was performed on naive, central memory and regulatory T cell samples, with an average of around 3.4 million total reads per sample. After sorted cells were lysed in RLT buffer, RNA was extracted with DNase-treated RNeasy Micro or Mini kits, with the choice depending on cell number. To prevent cross-contamination, each cell subset was processed individually, whereas patient and healthy donor samples were processed jointly. The immunoSEQ multiplex PCR was used to amplify TCRB sequences from cDNA, generating 87-bp fragments that spanned the CDR3 region. Sequencing of the amplicons was performed on the Illumina HiSeq platform. Turning to the authors' computational methods: PCR bias was computationally corrected using synthetic template baselines, reads within Hamming distance 2 were collapsed, and singletons that could not be merged were discarded. By aligning reads against IMGT, V, D and J genes, CDR3 length, and insertions or deletions at six rearrangement sites were assigned. Within each subset, clonotype counts were normalized to sorted cell number, and only after that were true diversity and Gini coefficients computed with the tcR R package. The overlap coefficient, calculated on TCRB nucleotide sequences, was used to quantify repertoire sharing. Out-of-frame TCRB sequences from naive cells were analyzed as a proxy for the pre-selection repertoire. TCRdb limited this immuneACCESS table to in-frame rearrangements with V and J called. A share of clones is missing; checked studies link under half to unresolved V genes, and the rest is unexplained. V and J calls and clone size come straight from that table; D and trimming were deduced from the DNA. Counted in this sample were over 700,000 clones; roughly 15% of them appeared once. Clones ranked in the top ten supply about 0.025% of the sample.

The CDR3 runs 14 residues from the cysteine to the phenylalanine. The retained sequence is limited to the CDR3, 42 bases, with the frame set at the first base. CDR1 and CDR2 are drawn from the germline V gene: SGHTA, FQGTGA. After removal of 7 bases from V and 3 bases from J, the junction retains 3 bases not matched to a gene. For this clone: Its antigen has not been determined. No much larger clone exists at a distance of one base, and base qualities are not known.

The sequencing input was naive CD4+ T cells from blood. The cell subset or site label for this specimen denotes: true naive CD4+ T cells. The sequence was obtained from a woman aged 18-35 years in good health. Here the chain combines TRBV7-3 and TRBJ2-2, and 9 junctional nucleotides match TRBD2. The DNA reads as follows: TGTGCCAGCAAGCGGGAGGTTGACACCGGGGAGCTGTTTTTT. Translation gives CASKREVDTGELFF.